Each of the 3 T cell receptor beta chains below was sequenced from the same sample in a study of cytomegalovirus exposure and HLA in healthy donors. The primer mix had 60 Vbeta and 13 Jbeta primers. The repertoire was sequenced with immunoSEQ multiplex PCR; TCRdb's copy has only in-frame clones and lacks some. The sample consists of some 150,000 clones, 75% to 85% of them appearing once. Material: PBMCs. The receptors were sampled from a man younger than 45 in good health and CMV-seronegative.

The chain couples TRBV19 to TRBJ1-4, with D perhaps TRBD1 (5 bases). This CDR3 is 14 amino acids long. Per the germline V gene, CDR1 is LNHDA and CDR2 is SQIVND (reference sequence). Trimming removed 6 bases at V and 8 bases at J, with 16 bases between. The DNA of the CDR3 is TGTGCCAGTAGGACTTATGGGGCAGAAGAAAAACTGTTTTTT. The encoded protein is CASRTYGAEEKLFF.

The chain joins TRBV5-1 to TRBJ2-1, with TRBD1 matching over 10 bases. Germline lookup yields CDR1 SGHRS and CDR2 YFSETQ. The CDR3 has 15 amino acids. The J segment lost 6 bases and the V segment lost 5 bases, leaving 8 bases of the junction unmatched. For the CDR3, the DNA is TGCGCCAGCAGGTTACGGGACAGGGGCCCCAATGAGCAGTTCTTC. It specifies CASRLRDRGPNEQFF.

This clone has more than one count but fewer than ten. The rearrangement joins TRBV7-9 to TRBJ2-7; tentative D call: TRBD2 (5 bases). This CDR3 is built from 13 residues. Looked up from germline, CDR1 is SEHNR and CDR2 is FQNEAQ (reference sequence). Trimming shortened V by 4 bases and J by 5 bases, and 12 bases separated the two germline ends. CDR3 nucleotide sequence: TGTGCCAGCAGCTCCTGGACTGGTGACGAGCAGTACTTC. This sequence encodes CASSSWTGDEQYF.